This passage covers 22 T cell receptor beta chains from one sample sequenced in a study of cytomegalovirus exposure and HLA in healthy donors. A multiplex PCR was run with 60 Vbeta primers and 13 Jbeta primers. Assay used: immunoSEQ multiplex PCR; TCRdb lists only in-frame clones, some missing. The sample holds about 160,000 clones, 79% seen once. Sample: PBMCs. The receptors were sampled from a man aged 40-49 years in good health and CMV-seronegative.

This chain links TRBV6-6 with TRBJ2-5; TRBD2 aligns across 9 bases. The trim removed 7 bases at V and 5 bases at J, leaving 11 bases unmatched. CDR3 length: 15 residues. Germline CDR1 MNHNY, CDR2 SVGAGI (reference sequence). Written as DNA, the CDR3 is TGTGCCAGCACGATAGCGGGAGCTGGGTGGGAGACCCAGTACTTC. As protein: CASTIAGAGWETQYF.

The chain uses TRBV11-3 and TRBJ2-1; 8 bases align to TRBD2. Germline CDR1 is SGHNT and CDR2 is YENEEA. With 5 bases clipped from V and 10 bases from J, the junction kept 7 bases outside the gene matches. The CDR3 covers 13 residues. The CDR3 sequence: CASSLSGSIEQFF. CDR3 coding DNA: TGTGCCAGCAGCCTGAGCGGGAGTATCGAGCAGTTCTTC.

This chain links TRBV19 with TRBJ2-2, with unresolved D. Germline loops: CDR1 LNHDA, CDR2 SQIVND (reference sequence). Trimming cost V 3 bases and J 4 bases, with 3 bases left between them. CDR3 length: 12 amino acids. The CDR3 here is CASSIRTGELFF. The CDR3 DNA sequence: TGTGCCAGTAGTATTCGCACCGGGGAGCTGTTTTTT.

This chain joins TRBV19 and TRBJ1-5, with TRBD1 as a possible D gene (6 bases). Trimming pared 5 bases from V and 0 bases from J, leaving 11 bases between. The CDR3 is made up of 15 amino acids. Per germline, CDR1 LNHDA and CDR2 SQIVND (reference sequence). The CDR3 spells CASSSGTHSNQPQHF. CDR3 DNA sequence: TGTGCCAGTAGTTCCGGGACACATAGCAATCAGCCCCAGCATTTT.

This chain joins TRBV5-1 and TRBJ1-4, with 9 bases fitting TRBD1. V dropped 1 base and J dropped 5; count of bases not matched to a gene: 3. CDR1 and CDR2 from the germline V gene are SGHRS and YFSETQ. The CDR3 totals 15 residues. CDR3 protein: CASSLSGTGNEKLFF. In DNA, the CDR3 is TGCGCCAGCAGCTTGTCCGGGACAGGGAATGAAAAACTGTTTTTT.

The genes are TRBV5-1 and TRBJ2-2; 9 bases are shared with TRBD2. The V segment lost 4 bases and the J segment 6 bases; nucleotides outside the gene matches: 7. CDR1 is SGHRS, CDR2 YFSETQ, per germline. This CDR3 has 15 amino acids. Here the CDR3 reads CASSPIAGVPGELFF. In DNA, the CDR3 is TGCGCCAGCAGCCCTATAGCGGGAGTACCCGGGGAGCTGTTTTTT.

J is TRBJ1-2 and V is TRBV7-2; maybe TRBD1 (6 bases). Germline V gene data show CDR1 as SGHTA and CDR2 as FQGNSA. This CDR3 comprises 14 residues. Trimming took 6 bases from V and 2 from J, leaving 13 bases between them. The CDR3 region is CASRLRTENYGYTF. The DNA for the CDR3 is TGTGCCAGCAGATTAAGGACAGAAAACTATGGCTACACCTTC.

This rearrangement joins TRBV11-3 to TRBJ2-7, with a tentative D call TRBD1 (5 bases). There are 14 residues in the CDR3. Between the trimmed V and J ends, which lost 1 base and 2 bases, there was a span of 9 bases. Germline CDR1 and CDR2: SGHNT and YENEEA. CDR3 coding DNA: TGTGCCAGCAGCTTAGGGGGCGGTACCTACGAGCAGTACTTC. Encoded protein: CASSLGGGTYEQYF.

V is TRBV5-1 and J is TRBJ1-2; 9 bases are shared with TRBD1. The germline gives CDR1 SGHRS, CDR2 YFSETQ. The CDR3 length is 16 residues. The V gene end was trimmed by 3 bases and the J gene end by 0 bases; junction bases not matched to a gene: 6. The CDR3 protein is CASSSDRGGSNYGYTF. The CDR3, as DNA: TGCGCCAGCAGCTCGGACAGGGGAGGGTCTAACTATGGCTACACCTTC. The complete variable domain, with remaining parts taken from reference TRBV5-1 and TRBJ1-2, reads KAGVTQTPRYLIKTRGQQVTLSCSPISGHRSVSWYQQTPGQGLQFLFEYFSETQRNKGNFPGRFSGRQFSNSRSEMNVSTLELGDSALYLCASSSDRGGSNYGYTFGSGTRLTVV.

J is TRBJ2-7 and V is TRBV25-1, with a weak D call TRBD1 (6 bases). From germline, CDR1 is MGHDK and CDR2 SYGVNS. This CDR3 region has 14 residues. Trimming left V 4 bases short and J 2 bases short, with 12 bases between. CDR3 residues: CASSGGQGAYEQYF. The CDR3, as DNA: TGTGCCAGCAGTGGGGGGCAGGGCGCCTACGAGCAGTACTTC.

The CDR3 coding sequence is TGCGCCAGCAGTCGGCAGGGGGGATCCTACGAGCAGTACTTC. It yields the protein CASSRQGGSYEQYF. V is TRBV5-1 and J is TRBJ2-7; D may be TRBD1 (7 bases). CDR1 SGHRS and CDR2 YFSETQ come from the germline V gene. The CDR3 loop spans 14 amino acids. V dropped 5 bases and J dropped 1 base, with 13 bases sitting between them.

The rearrangement uses TRBV5-4 and TRBJ2-5; tentative D call: TRBD2 (5 bases). The germline CDR1 and CDR2 sequences are SGHNT and YYREEE (reference sequence). V dropped 0 bases and J dropped 2 bases, with 11 bases sitting between them. The CDR3 has 15 residues. CDR3 bases: TGTGCCAGCAGCTTGGCCCGAGGGCCACAAGAGACCCAGTACTTC. Translated: CASSLARGPQETQYF.

V and J are TRBV25-1 and TRBJ2-7; TRBD2 agrees at 7 bases. With V trimmed by 5 bases and J by 1 base, 14 bases remained unmatched. Germline loops: CDR1 MGHDK, CDR2 SYGVNS. This CDR3 has 17 residues. The CDR3 DNA sequence: TGTGCCAGCAGTACAAGCCCCCTGGGCGGGGGATCCTACGAGCAGTACTTC. It encodes CASSTSPLGGGSYEQYF.

The rearrangement uses TRBV18 and TRBJ1-2; D gene unclear. Deletions cut 2 bases from V and 8 bases from J, with 6 bases between. The germline CDR1 and CDR2 sequences are KGHSH and LQKENI. This CDR3 spans 11 amino acids. As DNA, the CDR3 is TGTGCCAGCTCACCAGGAGAAGGCTACACCTTC. Amino acids: CASSPGEGYTF.

This chain connects TRBV5-1 to TRBJ1-2, with 10 bases lining up with TRBD1. V shed 2 bases, J shed 8 bases, and the junction held 6 bases outside the gene matches. The CDR3 length is 14 residues. The germline gives CDR1 SGHRS, CDR2 YFSETQ. The CDR3, as DNA: TGCGCCAGCAGCTTAGGGACAGGGGTCTACGGCTACACCTTC. As protein: CASSLGTGVYGYTF.

The chain joins TRBV28 to TRBJ2-2; D is unclear. V gave up 6 bases and J gave up 5 bases, with 4 bases separating them. This CDR3 has 11 residues. The germline V gene encodes CDR1 MDHEN and CDR2 SYDVKM. CDR3 residues: CASSLTGELFF. Written as DNA, the CDR3 is TGTGCCAGCAGCTTGACCGGGGAGCTGTTTTTT. Full variable domain (rest looked up from reference TRBV28 and TRBJ2-2): DVKVTQSSRYLVKRTGEKVFLECVQDMDHENMFWYRQDPGLGLRLIYFSYDVKMKEKGDIPEGYSVSREKKERFSLILESASTNQTSMYLCASSLTGELFFGEGSRLTVL.

The rearrangement joins TRBV4-1 to TRBJ2-1; the match to TRBD1 covers 7 bases. V dropped 4 bases and J dropped 5; count of bases not matched to a gene: 5. The CDR3 is made up of 14 amino acids. Germline CDR1 is MGHRA and CDR2 is YSYEKL. The CDR3 loop reads CASSPRDSHNEQFF. The CDR3 region has the DNA TGCGCCAGCAGCCCCCGGGACAGCCACAATGAGCAGTTCTTC.

This clone was counted once. The chain is built from TRBV28 and TRBJ2-7; 7 bases fit TRBD2. Looked up from germline, CDR1 is MDHEN and CDR2 is SYDVKM. The V and J ends lost 6 bases and 2 bases, in that order; junction bases with no gene match: 13. CDR3 size: 16 residues. The CDR3 DNA is TGTGCCAGCAGATCTCAGCGGGGCCTGCCGACCTACGAGCAGTACTTC. Its translation is CASRSQRGLPTYEQYF.

The table lists this clone with a count of one. This chain connects TRBV5-1 to TRBJ2-1; unclear D gene. Trimming stripped 1 base from V and 8 bases from J, with 7 bases between. The CDR3 totals 12 residues. Looked up from germline, CDR1 is SGHRS and CDR2 is YFSETQ. CDR3 sequence (DNA): TGCGCCAGCAGCTTGTTTAGCCATGAGCAGTTCTTC. The encoded protein is CASSLFSHEQFF.

The genes are TRBV5-1 and TRBJ2-1, with 9 bases aligning to TRBD2. CDR1 and CDR2 from the germline V gene are SGHRS and YFSETQ. The ends lost 4 bases at V and 5 bases at J; junction bases unmatched: 7. The CDR3 is made up of 15 amino acids. Here the CDR3 reads CASSLGTSRHNEQFF. For the CDR3, the DNA is TGCGCCAGCAGCCTCGGGACTAGCAGACACAATGAGCAGTTCTTC.

The chain uses TRBV30 and TRBJ2-7; 9 positions agree with TRBD1. Per the germline V gene, CDR1 is GTSNPN and CDR2 is SVGIG (reference sequence). The ends lost 2 bases at V and 3 bases at J; junction bases unmatched: 11. The length of the CDR3 is 16 residues. The CDR3 DNA sequence: TGTGCCTGGAGTACTCCACGGGACAGGGCCTACTACGAGCAGTACTTC. Its translation is CAWSTPRDRAYYEQYF. Complete variable domain (other parts from reference TRBV30 and TRBJ2-7): SQTIHQWPATLVQPVGSPLSLECTVEGTSNPNLYWYRQAAGRGLQLLFYSVGIGQISSEVPQNLSASRPQDRQFILSSKKLLLSDSGFYLCAWSTPRDRAYYEQYFGPGTRLTVT.

The gene calls are TRBV10-1 and TRBJ2-1, with 7 bases fitting TRBD2. The CDR3 spans 15 residues. From germline, CDR1 is WNHNN and CDR2 SYGVQD (reference sequence). V lost 3 bases to trimming and J lost 2 bases; unmatched junction nucleotides: 4. The CDR3 region is CASSERREPYNEQFF. The CDR3 nucleotides are TGCGCCAGCAGTGAACGGCGGGAGCCCTACAATGAGCAGTTCTTC.